The entry that follows covers one T cell receptor (beta chain) sequence. The source of the sample is a study of blood T cell repertoires in COVID-19. About the study: Samples came from the United States, Italy and Spain, spanning acute and convalescent COVID-19. Sample material is recorded as cDNA or gDNA derived from T cells, B-cell-depleted T cells, or PBMCs.

In the original workflow: Amplification from reference gene primers served as the basis for estimated nucleated cell counts. TCRdb's copy holds only in-frame clones and misses some; the assay was immunoSEQ multiplex PCR. That table is the source of V, J and clone size, and D and trimming were worked out from the DNA. The sample includes around 11,000 clones, roughly 87% of them seen just once. Germline CDR1 and CDR2: LNHDA and SQIVND (reference sequence). The CDR3 runs to 14 residues. Deletions cut 2 bases from V and 4 bases from J, with 11 bases between. Material for sequencing was peripheral blood. This clonotype originated in a man aged 25-45 years with active or convalescent COVID-19. The chain has TRBV19 and TRBJ1-1; D perhaps matches TRBD1 (6 bases). The CDR3 sequence is CASSIPGVGTEAFF. DNA for the CDR3: TGTGCCAGTAGTATACCAGGGGTCGGCACTGAAGCTTTCTTT.